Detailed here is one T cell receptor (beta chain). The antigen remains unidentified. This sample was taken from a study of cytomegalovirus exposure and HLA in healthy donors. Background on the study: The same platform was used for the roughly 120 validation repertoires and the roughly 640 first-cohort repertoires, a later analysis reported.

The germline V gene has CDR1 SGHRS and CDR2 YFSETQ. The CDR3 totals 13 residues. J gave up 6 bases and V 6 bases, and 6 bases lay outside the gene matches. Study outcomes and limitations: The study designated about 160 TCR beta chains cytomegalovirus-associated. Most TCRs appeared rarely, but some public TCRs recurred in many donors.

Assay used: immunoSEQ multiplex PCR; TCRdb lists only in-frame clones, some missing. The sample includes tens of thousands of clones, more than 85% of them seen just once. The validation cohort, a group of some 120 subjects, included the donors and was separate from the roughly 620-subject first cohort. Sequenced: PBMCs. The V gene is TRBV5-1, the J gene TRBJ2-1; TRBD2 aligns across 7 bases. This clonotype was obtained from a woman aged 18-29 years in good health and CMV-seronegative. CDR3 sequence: CASTSGGFNEQFF. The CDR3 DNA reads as TGCGCCAGCACCTCCGGGGGGTTCAATGAGCAGTTCTTC.